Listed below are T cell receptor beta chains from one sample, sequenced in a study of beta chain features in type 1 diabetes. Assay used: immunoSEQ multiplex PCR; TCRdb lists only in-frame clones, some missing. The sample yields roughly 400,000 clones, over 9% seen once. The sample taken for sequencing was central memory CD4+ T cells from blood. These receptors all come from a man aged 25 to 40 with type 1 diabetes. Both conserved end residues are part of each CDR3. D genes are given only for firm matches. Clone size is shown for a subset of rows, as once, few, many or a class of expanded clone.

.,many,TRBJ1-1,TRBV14,CASSQDYSAEAFF,TGTGCCAGCAGCCAAGATTACTCCGCTGAAGCTTTCTTT
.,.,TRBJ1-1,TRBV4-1,CASSQDSILMNTEAFF,TGCGCCAGCAGCCAAGACTCTATTCTTATGAACACTGAAGCTTTCTTT
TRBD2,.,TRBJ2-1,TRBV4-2,CASSQGLAGNEQFF,TGTGCCAGCAGCCAAGGACTAGCGGGTAATGAGCAGTTCTTC
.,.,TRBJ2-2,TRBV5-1,CASSSDPLTGELFF,TGCGCCAGCAGCTCAGACCCCCTCACCGGGGAGCTGTTTTTT
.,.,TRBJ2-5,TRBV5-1,CASSLSLAEETQYF,TGCGCCAGCAGCTTGAGTTTGGCAGAAGAGACCCAGTACTTC
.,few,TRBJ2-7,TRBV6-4,CASRRSPGEQYF,TGTGCCAGCAGACGATCCCCGGGAGAGCAGTACTTC
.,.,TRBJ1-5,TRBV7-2,CASSFSNQPQHF,TGTGCCAGCAGCTTCAGCAATCAGCCCCAGCATTTT
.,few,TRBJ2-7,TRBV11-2,CASSYERSSSYEQYF,TGCGCCAGCAGTTACGAACGTTCGAGCTCCTACGAGCAGTACTTC
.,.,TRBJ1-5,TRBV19,CAGSRGNQPQHF,TGTGCCGGGAGCAGGGGAAATCAGCCCCAGCATTTT
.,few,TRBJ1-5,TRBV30,CAWSYSGNQPQHF,TGTGCCTGGAGTTACAGCGGCAATCAGCCCCAGCATTTT
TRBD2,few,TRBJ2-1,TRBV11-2,CASSLLRAGGAYNEQFF,TGTGCCAGCAGCTTACTTCGGGCGGGAGGGGCGTACAATGAGCAGTTCTTC
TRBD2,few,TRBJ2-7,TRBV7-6,CASSSIAGPTYEQYF,TGTGCCAGCAGCTCTATAGCGGGACCCACCTACGAGCAGTACTTC
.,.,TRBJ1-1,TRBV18,CASSLIDRGNEAFF,TGTGCCAGCTCACTTATAGACCGGGGGAATGAAGCTTTCTTT